This T cell receptor (beta chain) was obtained from a study of blood T cell repertoires in COVID-19. The V gene end was trimmed by 5 bases and the J gene end by 1 base; junction bases not matched to a gene: 8. Germline V gene data show CDR1 as SEHNR and CDR2 as FQNEAQ (reference sequence). The CDR3 covers 16 residues. The data were produced by immunoSEQ multiplex PCR, yet TCRdb's version contains in-frame clones alone and is incomplete. The profile shows about 190,000 clones, around 90% of them singletons. J is TRBJ2-3 and V is TRBV7-9; 8 bases line up with TRBD2. The sample taken for sequencing was peripheral blood. The source of this sequence is a man between 45 and 60 years old with acute or convalescent COVID-19. CDR3 nucleotides: TGTGCCAGCAGCGACCCCGGGACTAGAGGCACAGATACGCAGTATTTT. Its protein product is CASSDPGTRGTDTQYF.